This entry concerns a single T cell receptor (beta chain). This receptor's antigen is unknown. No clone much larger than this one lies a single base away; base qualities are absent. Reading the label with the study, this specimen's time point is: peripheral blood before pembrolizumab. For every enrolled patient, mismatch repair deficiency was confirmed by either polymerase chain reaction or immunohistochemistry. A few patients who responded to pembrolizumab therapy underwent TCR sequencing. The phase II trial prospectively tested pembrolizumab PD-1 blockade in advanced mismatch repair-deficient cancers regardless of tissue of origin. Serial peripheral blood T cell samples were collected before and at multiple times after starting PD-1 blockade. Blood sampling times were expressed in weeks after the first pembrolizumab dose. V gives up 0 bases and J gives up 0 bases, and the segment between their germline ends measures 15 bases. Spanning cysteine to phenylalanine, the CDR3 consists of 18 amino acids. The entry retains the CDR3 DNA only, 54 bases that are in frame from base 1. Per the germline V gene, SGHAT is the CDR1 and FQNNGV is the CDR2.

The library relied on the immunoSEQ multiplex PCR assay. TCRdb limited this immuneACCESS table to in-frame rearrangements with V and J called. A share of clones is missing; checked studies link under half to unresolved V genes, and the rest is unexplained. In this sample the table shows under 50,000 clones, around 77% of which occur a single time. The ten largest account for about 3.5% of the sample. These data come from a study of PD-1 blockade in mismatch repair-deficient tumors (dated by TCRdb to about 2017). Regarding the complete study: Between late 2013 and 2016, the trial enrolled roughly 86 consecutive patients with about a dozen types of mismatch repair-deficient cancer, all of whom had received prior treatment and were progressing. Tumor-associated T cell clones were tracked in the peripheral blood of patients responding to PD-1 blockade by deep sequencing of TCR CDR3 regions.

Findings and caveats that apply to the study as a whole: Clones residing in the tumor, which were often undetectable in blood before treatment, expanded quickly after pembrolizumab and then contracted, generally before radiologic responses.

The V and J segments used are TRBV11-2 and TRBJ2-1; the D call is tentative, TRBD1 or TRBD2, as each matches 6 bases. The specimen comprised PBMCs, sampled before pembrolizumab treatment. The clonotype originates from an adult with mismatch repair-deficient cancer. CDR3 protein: CASSLDPTGGTSYNEQFF. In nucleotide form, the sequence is TGTGCCAGCAGCTTAGACCCGACAGGCGGGACCTCCTACAATGAGCAGTTCTTC.